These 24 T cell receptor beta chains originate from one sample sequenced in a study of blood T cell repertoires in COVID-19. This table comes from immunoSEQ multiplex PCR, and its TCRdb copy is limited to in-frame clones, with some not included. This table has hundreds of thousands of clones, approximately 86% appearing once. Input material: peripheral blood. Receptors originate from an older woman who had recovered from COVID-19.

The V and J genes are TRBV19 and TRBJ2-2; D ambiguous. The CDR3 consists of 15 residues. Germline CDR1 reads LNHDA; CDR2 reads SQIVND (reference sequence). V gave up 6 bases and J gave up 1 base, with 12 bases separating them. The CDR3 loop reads CASRPFEVNTGELFF. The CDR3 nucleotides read TGTGCCAGTAGACCATTTGAGGTGAACACCGGGGAGCTGTTTTTT. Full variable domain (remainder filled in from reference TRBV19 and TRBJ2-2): DGGITQSPKYLFRKEGQNVTLSCEQNLNHDAMYWYRQDPGQGLRLIYYSQIVNDFQKGDIAEGYSVSREKKESFPLTVTSAQKNPTAFYLCASRPFEVNTGELFFGEGSRLTVL.

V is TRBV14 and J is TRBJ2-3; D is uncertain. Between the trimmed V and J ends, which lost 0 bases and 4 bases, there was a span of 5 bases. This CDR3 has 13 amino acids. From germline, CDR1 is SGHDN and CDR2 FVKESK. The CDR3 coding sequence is TGTGCCAGCAGCCAAGAGTTAGCAGATACGCAGTATTTT. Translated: CASSQELADTQYF.

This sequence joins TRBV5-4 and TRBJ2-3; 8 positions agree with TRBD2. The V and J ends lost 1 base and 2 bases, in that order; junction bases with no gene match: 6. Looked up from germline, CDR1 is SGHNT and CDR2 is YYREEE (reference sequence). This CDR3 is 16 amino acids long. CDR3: CASSLPRGGLTDTQYF. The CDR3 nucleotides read TGTGCCAGCAGCTTGCCTCGGGGGGGCCTCACAGATACGCAGTATTTT.

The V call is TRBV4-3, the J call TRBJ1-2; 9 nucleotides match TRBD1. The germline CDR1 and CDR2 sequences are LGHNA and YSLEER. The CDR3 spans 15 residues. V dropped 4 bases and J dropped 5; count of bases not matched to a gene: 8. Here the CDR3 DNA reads TGCGCCAGCAGCCTACAACGCGGGACAGGGTATGGCTACACCTTC. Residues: CASSLQRGTGYGYTF.

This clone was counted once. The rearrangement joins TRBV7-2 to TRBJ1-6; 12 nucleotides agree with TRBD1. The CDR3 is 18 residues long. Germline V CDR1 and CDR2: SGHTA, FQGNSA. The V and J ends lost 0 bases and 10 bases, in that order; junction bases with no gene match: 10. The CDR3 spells CASSLAGTGGSITSPLHF. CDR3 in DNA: TGTGCCAGCAGCTTAGCGGGGACAGGGGGCTCTATTACCTCACCCCTCCACTTT. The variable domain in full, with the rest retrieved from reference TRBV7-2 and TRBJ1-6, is GAGVSQSPSNKVTEKGKDVELRCDPISGHTALYWYRQSLGQGLEFLIYFQGNSAPDKSGLPSDRFSAERTGGSVSTLTIQRTQQEDSAVYLCASSLAGTGGSITSPLHFGNGTRLTVT.

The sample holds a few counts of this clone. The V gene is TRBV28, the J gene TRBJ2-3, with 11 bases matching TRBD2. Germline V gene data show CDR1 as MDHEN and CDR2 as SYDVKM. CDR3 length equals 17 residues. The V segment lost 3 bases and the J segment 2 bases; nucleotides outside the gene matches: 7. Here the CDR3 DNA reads TGTGCCAGCAGTTTTGGTCTAGCGGGGGGATTCACAGATACGCAGTATTTT. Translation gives CASSFGLAGGFTDTQYF.

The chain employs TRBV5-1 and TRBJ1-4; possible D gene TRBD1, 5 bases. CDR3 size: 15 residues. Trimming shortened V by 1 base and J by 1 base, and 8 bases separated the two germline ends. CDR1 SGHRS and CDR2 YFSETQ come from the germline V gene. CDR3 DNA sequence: TGCGCCAGCAGCTTGAGGCAGGGAACTAATGAAAAACTGTTTTTT. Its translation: CASSLRQGTNEKLFF. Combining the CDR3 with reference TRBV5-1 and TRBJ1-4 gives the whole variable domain KAGVTQTPRYLIKTRGQQVTLSCSPISGHRSVSWYQQTPGQGLQFLFEYFSETQRNKGNFPGRFSGRQFSNSRSEMNVSTLELGDSALYLCASSLRQGTNEKLFFGSGTQLSVL.

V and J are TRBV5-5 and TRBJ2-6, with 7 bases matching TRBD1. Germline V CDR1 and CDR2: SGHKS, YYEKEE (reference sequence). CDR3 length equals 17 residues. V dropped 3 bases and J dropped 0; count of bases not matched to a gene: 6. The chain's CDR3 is CASSWATGRSGANVLTF. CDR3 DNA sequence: TGTGCCAGCAGCTGGGCGACAGGGCGCTCTGGGGCCAACGTCCTGACTTTC. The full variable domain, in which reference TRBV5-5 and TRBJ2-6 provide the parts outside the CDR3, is DAGVTQSPTHLIKTRGQQVTLRCSPISGHKSVSWYQQVLGQGPQFIFQYYEKEERGRGNFPDRFSARQFPNYSSELNVNALLLGDSALYLCASSWATGRSGANVLTFGAGSRLTVL.

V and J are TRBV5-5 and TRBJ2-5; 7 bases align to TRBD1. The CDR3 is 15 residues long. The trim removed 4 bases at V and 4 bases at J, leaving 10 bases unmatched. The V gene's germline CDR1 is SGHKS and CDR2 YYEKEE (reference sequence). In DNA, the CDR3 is TGTGCCAGCAGCGAAGGGGGAGCAGGGGGAGAGACCCAGTACTTC. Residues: CASSEGGAGGETQYF. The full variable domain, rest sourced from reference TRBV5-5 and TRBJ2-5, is DAGVTQSPTHLIKTRGQQVTLRCSPISGHKSVSWYQQVLGQGPQFIFQYYEKEERGRGNFPDRFSARQFPNYSSELNVNALLLGDSALYLCASSEGGAGGETQYFGPGTRLLVL.

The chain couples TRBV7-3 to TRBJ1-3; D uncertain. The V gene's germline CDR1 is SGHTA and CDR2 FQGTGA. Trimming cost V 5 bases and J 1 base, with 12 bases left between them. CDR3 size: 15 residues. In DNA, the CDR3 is TGTGCCAGCAGCCCCGTTTCGGGGTCTGGAAACACCATATATTTT. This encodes CASSPVSGSGNTIYF.

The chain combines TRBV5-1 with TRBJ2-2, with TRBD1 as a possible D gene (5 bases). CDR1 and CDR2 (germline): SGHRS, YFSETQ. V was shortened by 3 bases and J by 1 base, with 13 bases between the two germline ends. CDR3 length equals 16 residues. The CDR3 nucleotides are TGCGCCAGCAGCTCTTCCAGGGTTGGGAACACCGGGGAGCTGTTTTTT. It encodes CASSSSRVGNTGELFF.

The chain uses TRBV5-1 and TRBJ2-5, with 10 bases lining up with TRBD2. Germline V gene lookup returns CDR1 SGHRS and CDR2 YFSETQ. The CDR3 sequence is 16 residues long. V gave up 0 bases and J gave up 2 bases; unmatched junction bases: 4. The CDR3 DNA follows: TGCGCCAGCAGCTTGGTGGGACTAGCGCCTCAAGAGACCCAGTACTTC. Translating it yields CASSLVGLAPQETQYF.

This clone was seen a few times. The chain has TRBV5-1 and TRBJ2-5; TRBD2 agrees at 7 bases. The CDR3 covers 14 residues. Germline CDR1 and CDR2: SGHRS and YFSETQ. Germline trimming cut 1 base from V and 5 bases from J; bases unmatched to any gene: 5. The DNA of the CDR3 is TGCGCCAGCAGCTTGCAGACTAGCAGGGAGACCCAGTACTTC. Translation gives CASSLQTSRETQYF.

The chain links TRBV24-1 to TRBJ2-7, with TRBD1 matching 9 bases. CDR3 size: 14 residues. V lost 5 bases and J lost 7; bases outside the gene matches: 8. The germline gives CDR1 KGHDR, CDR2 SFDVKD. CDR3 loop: CATSAGTGWKEQYF. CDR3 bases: TGTGCCACCAGTGCCGGGACAGGGTGGAAGGAGCAGTACTTC.

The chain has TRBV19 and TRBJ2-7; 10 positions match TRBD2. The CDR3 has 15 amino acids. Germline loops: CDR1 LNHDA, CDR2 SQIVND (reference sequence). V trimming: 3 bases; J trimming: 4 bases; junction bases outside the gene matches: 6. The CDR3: CASSMRPSGGYEQYF. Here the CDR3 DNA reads TGTGCCAGTAGTATGCGTCCTAGCGGGGGATACGAGCAGTACTTC.

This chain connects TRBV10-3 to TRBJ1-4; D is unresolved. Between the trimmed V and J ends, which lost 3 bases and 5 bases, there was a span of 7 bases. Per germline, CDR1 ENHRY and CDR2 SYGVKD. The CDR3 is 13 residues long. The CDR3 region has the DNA TGTGCCATCAGTGACAGCGGGAATGAAAAACTGTTTTTT. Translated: CAISDSGNEKLFF.

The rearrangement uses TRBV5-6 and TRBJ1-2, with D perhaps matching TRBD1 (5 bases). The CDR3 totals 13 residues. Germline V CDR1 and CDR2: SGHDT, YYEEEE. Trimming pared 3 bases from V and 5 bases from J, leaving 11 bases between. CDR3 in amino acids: CASSSAGPYGYTF. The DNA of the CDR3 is TGTGCCAGCAGCTCCGCAGGGCCATATGGCTACACCTTC.

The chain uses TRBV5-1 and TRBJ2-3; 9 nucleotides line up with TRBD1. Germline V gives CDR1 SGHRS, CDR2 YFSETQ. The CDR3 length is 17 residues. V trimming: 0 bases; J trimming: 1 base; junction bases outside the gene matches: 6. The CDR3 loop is CASSLVSGQGGTDTQYF. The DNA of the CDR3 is TGCGCCAGCAGCTTGGTCTCGGGACAGGGCGGCACAGATACGCAGTATTTT.

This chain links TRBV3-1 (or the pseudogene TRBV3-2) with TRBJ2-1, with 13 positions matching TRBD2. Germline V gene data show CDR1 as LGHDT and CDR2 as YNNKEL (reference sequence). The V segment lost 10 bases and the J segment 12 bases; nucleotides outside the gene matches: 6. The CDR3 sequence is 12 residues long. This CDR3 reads CATKLAGGVQFF. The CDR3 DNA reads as TGTGCCACCAAACTAGCGGGGGGGGTGCAGTTCTTC.

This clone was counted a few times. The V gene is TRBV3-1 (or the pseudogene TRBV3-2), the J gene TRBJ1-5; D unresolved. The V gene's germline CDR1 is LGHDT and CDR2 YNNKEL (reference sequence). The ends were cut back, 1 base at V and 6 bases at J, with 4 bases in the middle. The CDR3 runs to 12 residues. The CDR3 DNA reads TGTGCCAGCAGCCAAGGAGGTCAGCCCCAGCATTTT. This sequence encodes CASSQGGQPQHF.

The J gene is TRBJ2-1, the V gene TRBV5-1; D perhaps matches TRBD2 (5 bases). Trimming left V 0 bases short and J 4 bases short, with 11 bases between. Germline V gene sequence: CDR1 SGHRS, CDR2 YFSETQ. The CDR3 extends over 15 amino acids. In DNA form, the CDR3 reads TGCGCCAGCAGCTTGGATGGTGGACTTTACAATGAGCAGTTCTTC. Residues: CASSLDGGLYNEQFF.

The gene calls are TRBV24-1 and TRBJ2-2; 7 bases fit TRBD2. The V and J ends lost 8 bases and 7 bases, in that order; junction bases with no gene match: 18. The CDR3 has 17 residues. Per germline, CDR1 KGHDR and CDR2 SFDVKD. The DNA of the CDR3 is TGTGCCACCACCCCCACCCCCGAGCGGGGACGAGGCGGGGAGCTGTTTTTT. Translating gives CATTPTPERGRGGELFF.

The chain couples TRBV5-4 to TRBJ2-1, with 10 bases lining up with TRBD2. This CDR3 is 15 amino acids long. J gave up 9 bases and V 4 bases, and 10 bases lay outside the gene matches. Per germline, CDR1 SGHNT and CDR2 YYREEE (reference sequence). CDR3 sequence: CASSRTGSGGIEQFF. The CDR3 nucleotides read TGTGCCAGCAGCCGCACGGGTAGCGGGGGGATTGAGCAGTTCTTC.

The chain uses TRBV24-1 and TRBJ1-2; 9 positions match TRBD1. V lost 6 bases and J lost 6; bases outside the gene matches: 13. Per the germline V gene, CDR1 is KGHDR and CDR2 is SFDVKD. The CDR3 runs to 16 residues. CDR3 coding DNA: TGTGCCACCAGTACTGAACGGGGACAGGGCTTGGATGGCTACACCTTC. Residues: CATSTERGQGLDGYTF.